The next 10 T cell receptor beta chains were all read from a single sample in a study of spatial heterogeneity in lung cancer. Findings and caveats of the study: Counts that tracked tumor mutation counts were those of expanded intratumoral alpha and beta TCRs.

In TCRdb, the 5' RACE reads were re-called with MiXCR into one record per CDR3 protein. The sample consists of roughly 20,000 distinct CDR3 sequences, approximately 2.5% of them appearing once. Time point in this sample: sample taken at primary tumor resection. These receptors lack a known antigen. Sequencing was performed on lung tumor tissue, taken at surgery. Source of these receptors: a male donor with early-stage non-small cell lung cancer.

This clonotype was counted at least ten times. The J gene is TRBJ2-1, the V gene TRBV12-3 or TRBV12-4; TRBD2 matches at 15 bases. The ends lost 5 bases at V and 8 bases at J; junction bases unmatched: 4. The CDR3 has 15 residues. The CDR3, as DNA: TGTGCCAGCAGTATGGGACTAGCGGGAGGTTATGAGCAGTTCTTC. This gives the protein CASSMGLAGGYEQFF.

This clonotype has just one count. The genes are TRBV2 and TRBJ2-3; TRBD2 is a possible D gene (7 bases). Germline V gives CDR1 SNHLY, CDR2 FYNNEI. Trimming took off 6 bases at V and 6 bases at J, with 19 bases between the two ends. The CDR3 contains 15 residues. The CDR3 DNA is TGTGCCAGCAGGAAAGAAGGGGGGGCCGGCGATACGCAGTATTTT. It encodes CASRKEGGAGDTQYF.

This clonotype was recorded at least ten times. This chain uses TRBV12-3 or TRBV12-4 with TRBJ2-7; D remains ambiguous. This CDR3 comprises 14 residues. Trimming removed 1 base from V and 4 bases from J, with 11 bases in between. The CDR3 nucleotides read TGTGCCAGCAGTTTAGGACAAGTCAAATACGAGCAGTACTTC. The encoded protein is CASSLGQVKYEQYF.

The table lists this clonotype with many counts. V is TRBV11-3 and J is TRBJ2-3; 8 bases match TRBD1. The CDR3 length is 14 residues. Germline V gives CDR1 SGHNT, CDR2 YENEEA. V lost 8 bases and J lost 0; bases outside the gene matches: 4. The CDR3 DNA sequence: TGTGCCAGCGGACGACAGGGGAGCACAGATACGCAGTATTTT. It translates to CASGRQGSTDTQYF.

This clonotype was counted many times. This rearrangement joins TRBV20-1 to TRBJ2-3, with D perhaps matching TRBD2 (5 bases). Germline V CDR1 and CDR2: DFQATT, SNEGSKA (reference sequence). The V and J ends lost 0 bases and 4 bases respectively, with 11 bases between them. The CDR3 has 14 amino acids. CDR3: CSARDGGRSDTQYF. The CDR3 DNA follows: TGCAGTGCTAGAGATGGAGGCAGGTCAGATACGCAGTATTTT.

This clonotype appeared many times. CDR3 residues: CASSPDGTNTGELFF. CDR3 nucleotides: TGTGCCAGCAGCCCGGACGGGACGAACACCGGGGAGCTGTTTTTT. The chain is built from TRBV2 and TRBJ2-2; D is possibly TRBD2 (5 bases). V gave up 6 bases and J gave up 0 bases, with 11 bases separating them. CDR1 and CDR2 from the germline V gene are SNHLY and FYNNEI. The CDR3 consists of 15 residues.

Ten or more counts support this clonotype. The chain joins TRBV6-2 or TRBV6-3 to TRBJ2-3; no firm D call. This CDR3 spans 14 amino acids. Germline values: CDR1 MNHEY, CDR2 SVGEGT. Trimming left V 0 bases short and J 7 bases short, with 11 bases between. The CDR3 here is CASSYSTRINTQYF. The DNA for the CDR3 is TGTGCCAGCAGTTACTCGACAAGGATCAATACGCAGTATTTT.

Ten or more counts support this clonotype. The chain uses TRBV4-1 and TRBJ1-5; D is possibly TRBD1 (5 bases). Germline lookup yields CDR1 MGHRA and CDR2 YSYEKL. Trimming pared 0 bases from V and 2 bases from J, leaving 11 bases between. The CDR3 spans 16 residues. CDR3 sequence: CASSQEGRGGNQPQHF. In nucleotides, the CDR3 is TGCGCCAGCAGCCAAGAGGGGCGAGGGGGCAATCAGCCCCAGCATTTT.

This clonotype was counted at least ten times. The genes are TRBV12-3 or TRBV12-4 and TRBJ2-1; TRBD2 agrees at 8 bases. The CDR3 contains 15 residues. Unmatched junction bases numbered 4, after V lost 6 bases and J lost 0 bases. CDR3 DNA: TGTGCCAGCAGGTCCAGCGGGAGCTCCTACAATGAGCAGTTCTTC. This codes for CASRSSGSSYNEQFF.

This clonotype was counted ten times or more. The V gene is TRBV12-3 or TRBV12-4, the J gene TRBJ1-1, with TRBD1 matching 9 bases. The length of the CDR3 is 15 residues. J was trimmed by 8 bases and V by 5 bases; bases with no gene match: 12. Here the CDR3 reads CASSLPGQGSFEAFF. CDR3 nucleotides: TGTGCCAGCAGTCTCCCGGGACAGGGCAGTTTCGAAGCTTTCTTT.